The clone carrying this T cell receptor (beta chain) showed up just a few times. Its antigen remains unknown. The data are from a study of neoadjuvant anti-PD-1 for oral cavity cancer. Study-level results: PBMC Gini-index clonality exceeded responders' in non-responders post-nivolumab.

Sequencing used immunoSEQ multiplex PCR; TCRdb keeps in-frame clones, though not all of them. Of about 16,000 clones listed, 60% to 80% are singletons. The sequence was obtained from a person aged 40-85 years with oral cavity squamous cell carcinoma. Sequencing used PBMCs, obtained before nivolumab (anti-PD-1) treatment.

The CDR3 loop is CASTQSIYRLNYGYTF. The CDR3 DNA is TGTGCCAGCACACAGAGTATCTACCGCCTTAACTATGGCTACACCTTC. This rearrangement joins TRBV2 to TRBJ1-2; no clear D. The CDR3 sequence is 16 residues long. Germline values: CDR1 SNHLY, CDR2 FYNNEI. Between the trimmed V and J ends, which lost 7 bases and 1 base, there was a span of 19 bases.